These 28 T cell receptor beta chains originate from one sample sequenced in a study of CD4 T cells in relation to SARS-CoV-2 and coronaviruses. These TCRs' antigens remain unknown. TCRdb keeps only in-frame clones here, not all; method: immunoSEQ multiplex PCR. The table shows 26,000 or so clones, with roughly 80% occurring only once. The unexposed donors gave CD4+ T cells in about 2011-2019, prior to COVID-19. CD4+ T cells were isolated from the cells after 10 days of culture. Sequencing was done on a sample of CD4+ T cells from PBMCs, cultured in vitro. The receptors here all came from a human donor in good health.

The chain joins TRBV9 to TRBJ1-3; D is unclear. Trimming pared 0 bases from V and 0 bases from J, leaving 10 bases between. There are 16 residues in the CDR3. Looked up from germline, CDR1 is SGDLS and CDR2 is YYNGEE. As DNA, the CDR3 is TGTGCCAGCAGCGTAGGGGAGGGTTTCTCTGGAAACACCATATATTTT. Protein sequence: CASSVGEGFSGNTIYF.

This clone was counted once. The chain employs TRBV6-5 and TRBJ2-6; D is undetermined. CDR3 length: 15 residues. Trimming shortened V by 0 bases and J by 2 bases, and 5 bases separated the two germline ends. CDR1 is MNHEY, CDR2 SVGAGI, per germline. In nucleotides, the CDR3 is TGTGCCAGCAGTTACTCACTCACTGGGGCCAACGTCCTGACTTTC. Translated, it gives CASSYSLTGANVLTF.

The V and J genes are TRBV25-1 and TRBJ2-4; TRBD2 aligns across 9 bases. Germline V gene lookup returns CDR1 MGHDK and CDR2 SYGVNS. The CDR3 runs to 17 residues. V shed 4 bases, J shed 5 bases, and the junction held 12 bases outside the gene matches. The CDR3 sequence is CASSARVPGLAENIQYF. DNA for the CDR3: TGTGCCAGCAGTGCCAGAGTGCCGGGACTAGCAGAAAACATTCAGTACTTC.

V usage is TRBV6-5 and J usage is TRBJ2-7; a possible D gene is TRBD1 (5 bases). From germline, CDR1 is MNHEY and CDR2 SVGAGI. The ends were cut back, 0 bases at V and 7 bases at J, with 13 bases in the middle. This CDR3 is 14 amino acids long. CDR3 residues: CASSYSGQGGEQYF. The CDR3 DNA sequence: TGTGCCAGCAGTTACTCCGGGCAGGGTGGAGAGCAGTACTTC.

The V gene is TRBV9, the J gene TRBJ1-2; the match to TRBD1 covers 11 bases. Germline V gene sequence: CDR1 SGDLS, CDR2 YYNGEE. The V and J ends lost 3 bases and 6 bases, in that order; junction bases with no gene match: 16. CDR3 length: 18 amino acids. CDR3 amino acids: CASSEGRGTGGRINGYTF. The CDR3 DNA reads TGTGCCAGCAGCGAGGGACGAGGGACAGGGGGTAGAATAAATGGCTACACCTTC.

The chain carries TRBV6-2 or TRBV6-3 and TRBJ2-4; TRBD1 matches 8 bases. J was trimmed by 12 bases and V by 2 bases; bases with no gene match: 9. Germline V CDR1 and CDR2: MNHEY, SVGEGT. The CDR3 extends over 14 amino acids. CDR3 DNA: TGTGCCAGCAGTTACGGGACAGGCCCCATCTATCAGTACTTC. Encoded protein: CASSYGTGPIYQYF.

This chain links TRBV4-1 with TRBJ2-1; D is ambiguous. The CDR3 consists of 13 residues. Germline V gene sequence: CDR1 MGHRA, CDR2 YSYEKL. Deletions cut 0 bases from V and 6 bases from J, with 6 bases between. In DNA form, the CDR3 reads TGCGCCAGCAGCCAAGAATCCCTCAATGAGCAGTTCTTC. It is translated as CASSQESLNEQFF.

The chain carries TRBV3-1 (or the pseudogene TRBV3-2) and TRBJ2-5, with no clear D. Germline loops: CDR1 LGHDT, CDR2 YNNKEL (reference sequence). V dropped 4 bases and J dropped 1 base, with 13 bases sitting between them. This CDR3 has 15 residues. The CDR3 protein is CASSPSWVGQETQYF. CDR3 DNA: TGTGCCAGCAGCCCGTCCTGGGTGGGCCAAGAGACCCAGTACTTC.

The chain is built from TRBV5-1 and TRBJ1-6, with a weak D call TRBD1 (5 bases). The CDR3 contains 14 residues. The V and J ends lost 3 bases and 7 bases respectively, with 11 bases between them. The germline gives CDR1 SGHRS, CDR2 YFSETQ. The CDR3 DNA is TGCGCCAGCAGCTCGGGACTTTTAAATTCACCCCTCCACTTT. It codes for CASSSGLLNSPLHF.

V gene TRBV18 combines with J gene TRBJ2-2, with 8 bases identical to TRBD1. The CDR3 is 16 residues long. Germline V gene sequence: CDR1 KGHSH, CDR2 LQKENI. The J segment lost 0 bases and the V segment lost 5 bases, leaving 5 bases of the junction unmatched. The CDR3 nucleotides are TGTGCCAGCTCAGAGACAGGGGCCACGAACACCGGGGAGCTGTTTTTT. It encodes CASSETGATNTGELFF.

J is TRBJ2-5 and V is TRBV4-1, with TRBD2 matching over 9 bases. The V gene's germline CDR1 is MGHRA and CDR2 YSYEKL. There are 16 residues in the CDR3. V lost 7 bases to trimming and J lost 6 bases; unmatched junction nucleotides: 15. The CDR3 nucleotides read TGCGCCAGCATGGCGGGAGGGACCGCCAGGACGAAGACCCAGTACTTC. Amino acid sequence: CASMAGGTARTKTQYF.

The chain employs TRBV7-2 and TRBJ2-5; the D is unclear. The CDR3 consists of 14 residues. CDR1 and CDR2 (germline): SGHTA, FQGNSA. The V gene lost 5 bases and the J gene lost 5 bases, with 15 bases spanning the gap. The CDR3 DNA reads TGTGCCAGCAGCCGTCAATTATCGGGCGAGACCCAGTACTTC. This codes for CASSRQLSGETQYF.

J is TRBJ2-2 and V is TRBV6-2 or TRBV6-3, with TRBD1 identical over 10 bases. V dropped 5 bases and J dropped 4; count of bases not matched to a gene: 7. CDR3 size: 16 residues. Germline CDR1 reads MNHEY; CDR2 reads SVGEGT. The CDR3 nucleotides read TGTGCCAGCAGTAACCCGACAGGGGGCATCACCGGGGAGCTGTTTTTT. Protein product: CASSNPTGGITGELFF.

The chain has TRBV9 and TRBJ1-2; TRBD1 agrees at 8 bases. V shed 4 bases and J 4 bases; nucleotides not matched to a gene: 12. The CDR3 loop spans 16 amino acids. In germline, CDR1 is SGDLS, CDR2 YYNGEE. The CDR3 protein is CASSPFPGGKGYGYTF. The CDR3 nucleotides read TGTGCCAGCAGCCCCTTTCCAGGGGGCAAGGGCTATGGCTACACCTTC.

The rearrangement uses TRBV7-8 and TRBJ2-7; weak D call: TRBD2 (5 bases). CDR3 size: 14 residues. V was cut by 1 base and J by 0 bases, with 7 bases left in between. The germline V gene encodes CDR1 SGHVS and CDR2 FQNEAQ. CDR3 region: CASSLERISYEQYF. DNA of the CDR3: TGTGCCAGCAGCTTAGAGCGGATCTCCTACGAGCAGTACTTC.

This chain uses TRBV5-8 with TRBJ2-2, with 7 bases lining up with TRBD2. This CDR3 is built from 15 residues. Unmatched junction bases numbered 3, after V lost 2 bases and J lost 2 bases. Germline CDR1 reads SGHTS; CDR2 reads YDEGEE. This CDR3 reads CASSLGLVNTGELFF. For the CDR3, the DNA is TGTGCCAGCAGCTTAGGACTAGTAAACACCGGGGAGCTGTTTTTT.

The chain joins TRBV5-4 to TRBJ2-7; D tentatively reads TRBD1 or TRBD2 (6 bases each). Per the germline V gene, CDR1 is SGHNT and CDR2 is YYREEE (reference sequence). V was trimmed by 3 bases and J by 4 bases, leaving 20 bases between them. The CDR3 spans 16 residues. The CDR3 DNA sequence: TGTGCCAGCAGCTCCGGAGGGGGTTTGGGGTTTTACGAGCAGTACTTC. Protein: CASSSGGGLGFYEQYF.

The genes are TRBV3-1 (or the pseudogene TRBV3-2) and TRBJ2-5, with 9 bases aligning to TRBD2. Looked up from germline, CDR1 is LGHDT and CDR2 is YNNKEL (reference sequence). The CDR3 spans 18 residues. Unmatched junction bases numbered 14, after V lost 4 bases and J lost 2 bases. CDR3 residues: CASSLTGRLAVRQETQYF. CDR3 DNA sequence: TGTGCCAGCAGCCTGACGGGGCGACTAGCGGTACGACAAGAGACCCAGTACTTC.

The V gene is TRBV7-8, the J gene TRBJ2-1; 11 bases are a match to TRBD1. The germline CDR1 and CDR2 sequences are SGHVS and FQNEAQ. V lost 6 bases, J lost 8 bases, and 6 bases stayed unmatched. CDR3 length: 14 amino acids. The CDR3 DNA sequence: TGTGCCAGCAGTTGGGGACAGGGGGGCTATGAGCAGTTCTTC. Protein sequence: CASSWGQGGYEQFF. The full variable domain, rest sourced from reference TRBV7-8 and TRBJ2-1, is GAGVSQSPRYKVAKRGQDVALRCDPISGHVSLFWYQQALGQGPEFLTYFQNEAQLDKSGLPSDRFFAERPEGSVSTLKIQRTQQEDSAVYLCASSWGQGGYEQFFGPGTRLTVL.

The chain is built from TRBV5-6 and TRBJ1-4, with 12 nucleotides matching TRBD1. The CDR3 contains 15 residues. In germline, CDR1 is SGHDT, CDR2 YYEEEE. With V trimmed by 4 bases and J by 8 bases, 6 bases remained unmatched. CDR3 in DNA: TGTGCCAGCAGCAGGGGACAGGGGGCGAGAGAAAAACTGTTTTTT. Its translation is CASSRGQGAREKLFF.

This rearrangement joins TRBV6-5 to TRBJ1-3, with D possibly TRBD1 on 5 matching bases. CDR1 is MNHEY and CDR2 is SVGAGI in the germline V gene. The CDR3 totals 13 residues. CDR3 sequence: CAILGALGNTIYF. CDR3 bases: TGTGCTATCCTCGGGGCGCTAGGAAACACCATATATTTT.

The V gene is TRBV12-3 or TRBV12-4, the J gene TRBJ2-7; D remains unclear. V lost 3 bases and J lost 5, with 11 bases in between. The CDR3 extends over 13 amino acids. The DNA for the CDR3 is TGTGCCAGCAGTTTCCTCGAAGGCGACGAGCAGTACTTC. Its translation is CASSFLEGDEQYF.

The chain is built from TRBV7-9 and TRBJ2-7, with unresolved D. The germline V gene encodes CDR1 SEHNR and CDR2 FQNEAQ (reference sequence). Trimming shortened V by 6 bases and J by 3 bases, and 6 bases separated the two germline ends. This CDR3 contains 11 residues. CDR3 protein: CASRGSYEQYF. The CDR3 DNA reads as TGTGCCAGCAGGGGCAGCTACGAGCAGTACTTC.

CDR3 DNA: TGTGCCAGCAGTAGCGGGGGGGCGGGATGGGAGACCCAGTACTTC. Translating gives CASSSGGAGWETQYF. The chain couples TRBV3-1 (or the pseudogene TRBV3-2) to TRBJ2-5, with 11 positions matching TRBD2. The CDR3 runs to 15 residues. After removal of 6 bases from V and 5 bases from J, the junction contained 8 bases not matched to a gene. CDR1 and CDR2 from the germline V gene are LGHDT and YNNKEL (reference sequence).

V gene TRBV7-9 combines with J gene TRBJ2-1, with 9 bases aligning to TRBD2. There are 14 residues in the CDR3. Losses at the gene ends were 2 bases for V and 6 bases for J; bases not matched to a gene: 2. Germline V gives CDR1 SEHNR, CDR2 FQNEAQ (reference sequence). As DNA, the CDR3 is TGTGCCAGCAGCTTACTAGCGGGACCCAATGAGCAGTTCTTC. It specifies CASSLLAGPNEQFF.

J is TRBJ2-3 and V is TRBV7-2; TRBD2 matches at 11 bases. The CDR3 runs to 16 residues. Per germline, CDR1 SGHTA and CDR2 FQGNSA. The V and J ends lost 4 bases and 1 base, in that order; junction bases with no gene match: 4. The CDR3 protein is CASSSGLAVGTDTQYF. The DNA of the CDR3 is TGTGCCAGCAGCTCGGGACTAGCGGTAGGCACAGATACGCAGTATTTT.

This chain uses TRBV7-2 with TRBJ1-1; D remains ambiguous. Germline values: CDR1 SGHTA, CDR2 FQGNSA. This CDR3 comprises 14 residues. With 7 bases removed from V and 4 bases from J, the gap between germline ends came to 16 bases. The CDR3 bases are TGTGCCAGCAAAAGGGCCTCCATGGGCACTGAAGCTTTCTTT. The encoded protein is CASKRASMGTEAFF.

The rearrangement uses TRBV5-1 and TRBJ1-1, with D unresolved. The CDR3 is 14 residues long. Trimming cost V 2 bases and J 4 bases, with 12 bases left between them. Germline V CDR1 and CDR2: SGHRS, YFSETQ. CDR3 sequence (DNA): TGCGCCAGCAGCTTCGGGTCTACAACCACTGAAGCTTTCTTT. Protein sequence: CASSFGSTTTEAFF.